Listed here are 2 T cell receptor beta chains from one sample, sequenced in a study of blood T cell repertoires in COVID-19. Only in-frame clones appear in the TCRdb table, and some are missing; sequencing was by immunoSEQ multiplex PCR. Altogether about 170,000 clones are present, roughly 87% being singletons, with the ten largest covering roughly 7%. The source material was PBMCs or T cells enriched from blood (not recorded which). The receptors were sampled from a woman in her forties or fifties who had recovered from COVID-19.

The chain is built from TRBV18 and TRBJ2-7; the match to TRBD1 covers 12 bases. J gave up 4 bases and V 3 bases, and 1 base lay outside the gene matches. Germline V lookup: CDR1 KGHSH, CDR2 LQKENI. The CDR3 is 14 residues long. This chain's CDR3 is CASSPGQGAYEQYF. The CDR3 DNA follows: TGTGCCAGCTCACCGGGACAGGGGGCGTACGAGCAGTACTTC. Full variable domain (remainder filled in from reference TRBV18 and TRBJ2-7): NAGVMQNPRHLVRRRGQEARLRCSPMKGHSHVYWYRQLPEEGLKFMVYLQKENIIDESGMPKERFSAEFPKEGPSILRIQQVVRGDSAAYFCASSPGQGAYEQYFGPGTRLTVT.

The chain uses TRBV5-1 and TRBJ2-2, with D maybe TRBD1 (6 bases). Trimming took 4 bases from V and 0 from J, leaving 10 bases between them. The CDR3 is made up of 15 amino acids. Per germline, CDR1 SGHRS and CDR2 YFSETQ. The DNA for the CDR3 is TGCGCCAGCAGCCAAACAGGGTCGAACACCGGGGAGCTGTTTTTT. Residues: CASSQTGSNTGELFF.